This T cell receptor (beta chain) was documented in a study of CD8+CD57+ T cells in acquired aplastic anemia. Study summary: CD4+ and CD8+ cells, once sorted, gave DNA averaging around 3.2 ug.

Genomic DNA provided the template from which TCR beta VDJ and CDR3 profiles were obtained. TCRdb processed the reads anew with MiXCR; each CDR3 protein has one entry. Of around 250,000 distinct CDR3 sequences in the sample, roughly three fifths were seen once. Sequenced sample: sorted CD4+, CD8+, or CD8+CD57+ T cells (not recorded which) from PBMCs. The receptor was isolated from a human donor with severe aplastic anemia or a healthy control (not recorded which).

The CDR3 protein is CAASGTAITEAFF. In DNA form, the CDR3 reads TGTGCCGCCTCCGGGACAGCGATCACTGAAGCTTTCTTT. The chain couples TRBV19 to TRBJ1-1, with 7 nucleotides matching TRBD1. Germline V gives CDR1 LNHDA, CDR2 SQIVND (reference sequence). The CDR3 consists of 13 residues. V shed 11 bases and J 4 bases; nucleotides not matched to a gene: 10.